These T cell receptor beta chains were read from a single sample in a study of cytomegalovirus exposure and HLA in healthy donors. Assay used: immunoSEQ multiplex PCR; TCRdb lists only in-frame clones, some missing. This sample yields 140,000 or so clones, of which over 60% are seen a single time; 1.5% to 2% belongs to the top ten. The sequenced material came from PBMCs. These receptors were obtained from a young woman in good health and CMV-seronegative. Both conserved end residues are part of each CDR3. A D gene is named only where the DNA matches it firmly. Not all rows give a size; the values are once, few, many and, for expanded clones, a class.

d_gene: NA; v_gene: TRBV2; abundance: NA; j_gene: TRBJ1-1; CDR3nt: TGTGCCAGCAGTGAATCGTCCGGGAAAGAAGCTTTCTTT; CDR3aa: CASSESSGKEAFF
d_gene: TRBD2; v_gene: TRBV7-6; abundance: NA; j_gene: TRBJ2-3; CDR3nt: TGTGCCAGCAGGTCCGGGACTAGCGGGGCAACAGATACGCAGTATTTT; CDR3aa: CASRSGTSGATDTQYF
d_gene: NA; v_gene: TRBV6-5; abundance: once; j_gene: TRBJ1-2; CDR3nt: TGTGCCAGCAGTTATAGGGGTCGGAACTATGGCTACACCTTC; CDR3aa: CASSYRGRNYGYTF
d_gene: NA; v_gene: TRBV28; abundance: NA; j_gene: TRBJ2-5; CDR3nt: TGTGCCAGCAGTTTAAACAGCCAAGAGACCCAGTACTTC; CDR3aa: CASSLNSQETQYF
d_gene: NA; v_gene: TRBV5-4; abundance: NA; j_gene: TRBJ1-6; CDR3nt: TGTGCCAGCAGCTCGGGGAGCTATAATTCACCCCTCCACTTT; CDR3aa: CASSSGSYNSPLHF
d_gene: NA; v_gene: TRBV9; abundance: NA; j_gene: TRBJ1-6; CDR3nt: TGTGCCAGCAGCGTAGTTCCAGGGTATAATTCACCCCTCCACTTT; CDR3aa: CASSVVPGYNSPLHF
d_gene: TRBD2; v_gene: TRBV6-1; abundance: once; j_gene: TRBJ2-1; CDR3nt: TGTGCCAGGGGTCAGGCGGGGGGGGACAATGAGCAGTTCTTC; CDR3aa: CARGQAGGDNEQFF
d_gene: TRBD1; v_gene: TRBV7-3; abundance: once; j_gene: TRBJ1-4; CDR3nt: TGTGCCACGGGAAGGACAGGGCTTACAACTAATGAAAAACTGTTTTTT; CDR3aa: CATGRTGLTTNEKLFF
d_gene: TRBD2; v_gene: TRBV30; abundance: NA; j_gene: TRBJ2-3; CDR3nt: TGTGCCTGGAGTCTAACTAGCGGGGGAACAGATACGCAGTATTTT; CDR3aa: CAWSLTSGGTDTQYF
d_gene: NA; v_gene: TRBV11-2; abundance: few; j_gene: TRBJ1-1; CDR3nt: TGTGCCAGCAGCTTGAGGACTTGGGGGGAAATGAACACTGAAGCTTTCTTT; CDR3aa: CASSLRTWGEMNTEAFF
d_gene: NA; v_gene: TRBV30; abundance: once; j_gene: TRBJ1-4; CDR3nt: TGTGCCTGGACAGTTGCAACTAATGAAAAACTGTTTTTT; CDR3aa: CAWTVATNEKLFF
d_gene: TRBD1; v_gene: TRBV9; abundance: NA; j_gene: TRBJ1-5; CDR3nt: TGTGCCAGCAGCGCCGGACAGGGGCTTACGGGCAATCAGCCCCAGCATTTT; CDR3aa: CASSAGQGLTGNQPQHF
d_gene: NA; v_gene: TRBV4-3; abundance: NA; j_gene: TRBJ1-4; CDR3nt: TGCGCCAGCAGCCAAGCCCCTGCAACTAATGAAAAACTGTTTTTT; CDR3aa: CASSQAPATNEKLFF
d_gene: NA; v_gene: TRBV5-6; abundance: once; j_gene: TRBJ1-1; CDR3nt: TGTGCCAGCAGCTTGGCGGGAGGGGGTAACACTGAAGCTTTCTTT; CDR3aa: CASSLAGGGNTEAFF
d_gene: TRBD1; v_gene: TRBV5-4; abundance: NA; j_gene: TRBJ2-7; CDR3nt: TGTGCCAGCAGCTTGGACAGGGGGGAGTACGAGCAGTACTTC; CDR3aa: CASSLDRGEYEQYF
d_gene: NA; v_gene: TRBV28; abundance: once; j_gene: TRBJ2-7; CDR3nt: TGTGCCAGCAGTTCCCCCGGGACTCCGGGCGAGCAGTACTTC; CDR3aa: CASSSPGTPGEQYF
d_gene: TRBD1; v_gene: TRBV7-6; abundance: NA; j_gene: TRBJ1-1; CDR3nt: TGTGCCAGCAGCTTAGCTTCTTTGGCAGGGGGACCGAACACTGAAGCTTTCTTT; CDR3aa: CASSLASLAGGPNTEAFF
d_gene: NA; v_gene: TRBV9; abundance: NA; j_gene: TRBJ2-7; CDR3nt: TGTGCCAGCAGCGTAGCTCCCGGGGGCTACGAGCAGTACTTC; CDR3aa: CASSVAPGGYEQYF
d_gene: NA; v_gene: TRBV5-6; abundance: NA; j_gene: TRBJ2-7; CDR3nt: TGTGCCAGCAGCCTTGGACAGTACGGCGAGCAGTACTTC; CDR3aa: CASSLGQYGEQYF
d_gene: NA; v_gene: TRBV15; abundance: NA; j_gene: TRBJ1-4; CDR3nt: TGTGCCACCAGCAGAGATCCCTCTTCGACAGGTGAAAAACTGTTTTTT; CDR3aa: CATSRDPSSTGEKLFF
d_gene: NA; v_gene: TRBV10-2; abundance: NA; j_gene: TRBJ1-1; CDR3nt: TGCGCCAGCAGTGAAACAGGTGGTTTAAACACTGAAGCTTTCTTT; CDR3aa: CASSETGGLNTEAFF
d_gene: TRBD1; v_gene: TRBV7-9; abundance: NA; j_gene: TRBJ2-7; CDR3nt: TGTGCCAGCAGCCCCGGACAGGCGCTAGTCTCCTACGAGCAGTACTTC; CDR3aa: CASSPGQALVSYEQYF
d_gene: NA; v_gene: TRBV28; abundance: NA; j_gene: TRBJ1-6; CDR3nt: TGTGCCAGCAGTCCGAGTTTGGCGGGCAGCTATAATTCACCCCTCCACTTT; CDR3aa: CASSPSLAGSYNSPLHF
d_gene: NA; v_gene: TRBV2; abundance: NA; j_gene: TRBJ1-2; CDR3nt: TGTGCCAGCAGGGACGGGACACCTAGGGATGGCTACACCTTC; CDR3aa: CASRDGTPRDGYTF
d_gene: NA; v_gene: TRBV27; abundance: NA; j_gene: TRBJ2-7; CDR3nt: TGTGCCAGCAGTTTTCATCGGGGGGCGCTCTACGAGCAGTACTTC; CDR3aa: CASSFHRGALYEQYF
d_gene: NA; v_gene: TRBV19; abundance: NA; j_gene: TRBJ1-6; CDR3nt: TGTGCCAGTAGTCATACAGGGACCAATTCACCCCTCCACTTT; CDR3aa: CASSHTGTNSPLHF
d_gene: NA; v_gene: TRBV28; abundance: NA; j_gene: TRBJ1-1; CDR3nt: TGTGCCAGCACTGGACAAACTTGGACTGAAGCTTTCTTT; CDR3aa: CASTGQTWTEAFF
d_gene: NA; v_gene: TRBV14; abundance: few; j_gene: TRBJ1-2; CDR3nt: TGTGCCAGCAGCGAGGCCCCCTTAGGCAGCTATGGCTACACCTTC; CDR3aa: CASSEAPLGSYGYTF
d_gene: TRBD1; v_gene: TRBV10-2; abundance: few; j_gene: TRBJ1-1; CDR3nt: TGCGCCAGCAGTGAGACAGGGGGGGATAGTGAAGCTTTCTTT; CDR3aa: CASSETGGDSEAFF
d_gene: NA; v_gene: TRBV13; abundance: NA; j_gene: TRBJ1-1; CDR3nt: TGTGCCAGCAGCTTATTGGGAGGGGCGAACACTGAAGCTTTCTTT; CDR3aa: CASSLLGGANTEAFF
d_gene: NA; v_gene: TRBV10-2; abundance: NA; j_gene: TRBJ1-6; CDR3nt: TGCGCCAGCACTCAGGGCCGGGATAATTCACCCCTCCACTTT; CDR3aa: CASTQGRDNSPLHF
d_gene: TRBD2; v_gene: TRBV11-2; abundance: NA; j_gene: TRBJ2-1; CDR3nt: TGTGCCAGCAGCTCCCAGACTAGCGGGAGATACAATGAGCAGTTCTTC; CDR3aa: CASSSQTSGRYNEQFF
d_gene: NA; v_gene: TRBV9; abundance: NA; j_gene: TRBJ2-2; CDR3nt: TGTGCCAGCAGCGTACTCGTGACCGGGGAGCTGTTTTTT; CDR3aa: CASSVLVTGELFF
d_gene: TRBD2; v_gene: TRBV9; abundance: once; j_gene: TRBJ2-5; CDR3nt: TGTGCCAGCAGCGTAGGGGAACTAGCGTTACGGGAGACCCAGTACTTC; CDR3aa: CASSVGELALRETQYF
d_gene: TRBD1; v_gene: TRBV25-1; abundance: many; j_gene: TRBJ1-5; CDR3nt: TGTGCCAGCAGTGACGGACAGGGGGGGCTTAATAGCAATCAGCCCCAGCATTTT; CDR3aa: CASSDGQGGLNSNQPQHF
d_gene: TRBD2; v_gene: TRBV7-9; abundance: few; j_gene: TRBJ2-4; CDR3nt: TGTGCCAGCAGCCCCACTAGCGGGGGGGCCAAAAACATTCAGTACTTC; CDR3aa: CASSPTSGGAKNIQYF
d_gene: NA; v_gene: TRBV27; abundance: NA; j_gene: TRBJ2-3; CDR3nt: TGTGCCAGCAGTTTAAGGTCGACGGGAAACACAGATACGCAGTATTTT; CDR3aa: CASSLRSTGNTDTQYF
d_gene: NA; v_gene: TRBV2; abundance: NA; j_gene: TRBJ1-4; CDR3nt: TGTGCCAGCAGCCTGAACGGGGGACCGAATGAAAAACTGTTTTTT; CDR3aa: CASSLNGGPNEKLFF
d_gene: NA; v_gene: TRBV4-2; abundance: once; j_gene: TRBJ2-1; CDR3nt: TGTGCCAGCAGACGGAACGGGGGAGGTGAGCAGTTCTTC; CDR3aa: CASRRNGGGEQFF
d_gene: NA; v_gene: TRBV19; abundance: NA; j_gene: TRBJ2-5; CDR3nt: TGTGCCAGTAGTATCGTGACCGGGGCCCAGTACTTC; CDR3aa: CASSIVTGAQYF
d_gene: NA; v_gene: TRBV5-5; abundance: NA; j_gene: TRBJ1-1; CDR3nt: TGTGCCAGCAGCTTGGATCCCACCGGGAGCACTGAAGCTTTCTTT; CDR3aa: CASSLDPTGSTEAFF
d_gene: NA; v_gene: TRBV19; abundance: NA; j_gene: TRBJ1-2; CDR3nt: TGTGCCAGTAGTAGGAGGACAGATGGCTACACCTTC; CDR3aa: CASSRRTDGYTF
d_gene: TRBD1; v_gene: TRBV6-6; abundance: NA; j_gene: TRBJ1-1; CDR3nt: TGTGCCAGCAGGGAACGGAGGGGGCAGGGGAACACTGAAGCTTTCTTT; CDR3aa: CASRERRGQGNTEAFF
d_gene: NA; v_gene: TRBV5-1; abundance: NA; j_gene: TRBJ1-1; CDR3nt: TGCGCCAGCAGCTTGTCAGTGATGAACACTGAAGCTTTCTTT; CDR3aa: CASSLSVMNTEAFF
d_gene: TRBD2; v_gene: TRBV19; abundance: NA; j_gene: TRBJ2-1; CDR3nt: TGTGCCAGTAGTTCTCTGGGTCTAGCGGGATACAATGAGCAGTTCTTC; CDR3aa: CASSSLGLAGYNEQFF
d_gene: NA; v_gene: TRBV19; abundance: NA; j_gene: TRBJ1-5; CDR3nt: TGTGCCAGTAGTATAGTACCGGGTAGCAATCAGCCCCAGCATTTT; CDR3aa: CASSIVPGSNQPQHF
d_gene: TRBD1; v_gene: TRBV9; abundance: NA; j_gene: TRBJ2-5; CDR3nt: TGTGCCAGCAGCGGAGGGACAGGGGACGAGACCCAGTACTTC; CDR3aa: CASSGGTGDETQYF
d_gene: NA; v_gene: TRBV6-5; abundance: NA; j_gene: TRBJ1-2; CDR3nt: TGTGCCAGCAGTAACAGGGAATTTGGCTACACCTTC; CDR3aa: CASSNREFGYTF
d_gene: NA; v_gene: TRBV5-1; abundance: NA; j_gene: TRBJ2-5; CDR3nt: TGCGCCAGCAGCTCTGGACTATTTCAAGAGACCCAGTACTTC; CDR3aa: CASSSGLFQETQYF
d_gene: TRBD1; v_gene: TRBV9; abundance: NA; j_gene: TRBJ1-4; CDR3nt: TGTGCCAGCAGCCCTCGGACAGGGACTAATGAAAAACTGTTTTTT; CDR3aa: CASSPRTGTNEKLFF
d_gene: NA; v_gene: TRBV28; abundance: NA; j_gene: TRBJ1-1; CDR3nt: TGTGCCAGCAGTCCTACCGCGGGCCACACTGAAGCTTTCTTT; CDR3aa: CASSPTAGHTEAFF